This paragraph reports one T cell receptor (beta chain). A multiplex PCR was run with 60 Vbeta primers and 13 Jbeta primers. Profiling relied on immunoSEQ multiplex PCR, and the TCRdb table lists in-frame clones only, not all of them. The sample shows tens of thousands of clones, around 80% of them seen only once. These data are taken from a study of cytomegalovirus exposure and HLA in healthy donors. Looked up from germline, CDR1 is LNHDA and CDR2 is SQIVND (reference sequence). This CDR3 has 14 amino acids. V shed 4 bases and J shed 8 bases, with 17 bases lying between them. This sequence was found in a woman aged 25 to 39 in good health and CMV-seronegative. The chain combines TRBV19 with TRBJ1-1, with D perhaps matching TRBD1 (6 bases). The sample was PBMCs. CDR3 amino acids: CASSSVLDSSEAFF. As DNA, the CDR3 is TGTGCCAGTAGTAGCGTATTGGACAGTTCCGAAGCTTTCTTT.